This paragraph covers one TCR beta chain sequence. Its antigen is as yet unknown. Germline V gives CDR1 MNHNY, CDR2 SVGAGI (reference sequence). The ends were cut back, 2 bases at V and 10 bases at J, with 12 bases in the middle. CDR3 length: 14 amino acids. Sorted-subset replicate PCRs used approximately 180 ng of genomic DNA. This amount corresponded to tens of thousands of T cell genomes. Assay: immunoSEQ multiplex PCR; the TCRdb copy retains only in-frame clones and omits some. The sample yields over 2 million clones, roughly 95% seen once. As defined, naive CD8 cells were CD45RO-negative and positively selected for CCR7, with terminally differentiated effector memory CD45RA+ cells excluded. The study enrolled healthy HIV-negative adults without recent acute infections or vaccinations as donors. This sample is drawn from a study of shared clonotypes between healthy human individuals. Study-level results: Clonotypes which were not shared had lower generation probabilities than clonotypes that all four donors shared.

This TCR came from a man younger than 30 in good health. The gene calls are TRBV6-6 and TRBJ1-6; weak D call: TRBD1 (6 bases). Material for sequencing was naive CD8+ T cells sorted from blood. This CDR3 is CASSYQGGGSPLHF. The CDR3 region has the DNA TGTGCCAGCAGTTACCAGGGAGGGGGATCACCCCTCCACTTT.